The source of this T cell receptor (beta chain) is a study of CXCR3-negative and CXCR3-positive naive CD8 T cells. Study-wide points: TRB CDR3 properties served as the basis for inferring TCR strength, and surface CD5 was comparable between naive subsets. Similar TRBV-TRBJ usage was seen in naive cells (both CXCR3-negative and CXCR3-positive), but memory cells differed. CXCR3-positive naive cells carried more hydrophobic TRB CDR3s than CXCR3-negative naive cells did.

cDNA libraries for TRB were generated by 5' RACE incorporating UMI labels. TCRdb reprocessed the 5' RACE reads; each CDR3 protein has one entry and no DNA is given. The sample's table shows about 70,000 distinct CDR3 sequences. Triplicate sorts, 300,000 cells apiece, were made for each CD8+ T cell subset. Naive CD8+ T cells showed CD45RO-CCR7+CD27+CD95-. Regarding this clonotype: The antigen remains undetermined.

The CDR3 covers 14 residues. Germline lookup yields CDR1 MNHEY and CDR2 SMNVEV (reference sequence). This TCR derives from a human donor in good health. Some clones in this sample may be carry-over from other donors' samples. Sequencing was done on a sample of naive CXCR3+ CD8+ T cells from blood. Subset: CD45RO-CCR7+CD27+CD95- naive CD8+ T cells expressing CXCR3 (TNR3+). V and J are TRBV27 and TRBJ1-1; TCRdb picks TRBD1, but there is no DNA to check that call. CDR3 in amino acids: CASSPGTGDTEAFF.